Presented here are 26 T cell receptor beta chains from one specimen sequenced in a study of blood T cell repertoires in COVID-19. Produced via immunoSEQ multiplex PCR; TCRdb's table is partial and in-frame only. Here the sample spans approximately 140,000 clones, approximately 79% being singletons. Source material: PBMCs or T cells enriched from blood (not recorded which). The receptors stem from a man aged 40-49 years with acute COVID-19.

In its sample, this clone was seen a few times. The V call is TRBV5-1, the J call TRBJ2-7; 8 bases line up with TRBD2. This CDR3 has 13 residues. The J segment lost 4 bases and the V segment lost 2 bases, leaving 2 bases of the junction unmatched. Germline V gene lookup returns CDR1 SGHRS and CDR2 YFSETQ. The CDR3 nucleotides read TGCGCCAGCAGCTTCACGGGAGGGTACGAGCAGTACTTC. Translation: CASSFTGGYEQYF.

The chain recombines TRBV28 with TRBJ1-1, with TRBD1 matching 7 bases. The germline CDR1 and CDR2 sequences are MDHEN and SYDVKM. The V gene end was trimmed by 4 bases and the J gene end by 6 bases; junction bases not matched to a gene: 8. The CDR3 length is 14 residues. The CDR3 nucleotides are TGTGCCAGCAGTTATATGACAGGGAAAGCTGAAGCTTTCTTT. As protein: CASSYMTGKAEAFF. Full variable domain (remainder filled in from reference TRBV28 and TRBJ1-1): DVKVTQSSRYLVKRTGEKVFLECVQDMDHENMFWYRQDPGLGLRLIYFSYDVKMKEKGDIPEGYSVSREKKERFSLILESASTNQTSMYLCASSYMTGKAEAFFGQGTRLTVV.

V usage is TRBV5-1 and J usage is TRBJ1-1; D perhaps matches TRBD1 (5 bases). The length of the CDR3 is 14 residues. Germline V gene data show CDR1 as SGHRS and CDR2 as YFSETQ. V was shortened by 0 bases and J by 4 bases, with 10 bases between the two germline ends. CDR3: CASSLDRLGTEAFF. CDR3 coding DNA: TGCGCCAGCAGCTTGGACAGGCTAGGCACTGAAGCTTTCTTT. Full variable domain (remainder filled in from reference TRBV5-1 and TRBJ1-1): KAGVTQTPRYLIKTRGQQVTLSCSPISGHRSVSWYQQTPGQGLQFLFEYFSETQRNKGNFPGRFSGRQFSNSRSEMNVSTLELGDSALYLCASSLDRLGTEAFFGQGTRLTVV.

The genes are TRBV28 and TRBJ2-7; D perhaps matches TRBD2 (5 bases). The CDR3 has 14 amino acids. Trimming removed 5 bases at V and 4 bases at J, with 15 bases between. Looked up from germline, CDR1 is MDHEN and CDR2 is SYDVKM. The CDR3 DNA reads TGTGCCAGCAGTCAGGTTGGGGAGACTTACGAGCAGTACTTC. Protein product: CASSQVGETYEQYF.

This clone was detected a few times. V usage is TRBV5-4 and J usage is TRBJ2-2; D is uncertain. Trimming left V 5 bases short and J 1 base short, with 9 bases between. Germline lookup yields CDR1 SGHNT and CDR2 YYREEE (reference sequence). The CDR3 is 14 residues long. CDR3 nucleotide sequence: TGTGCCAGCAGATCGACTGTGAACACCGGGGAGCTGTTTTTT. It translates to CASRSTVNTGELFF.

The CDR3 DNA reads as TGTGCCAGCTCACGGACAGGGGGCGCGTCCTACGAGCAGTACTTC. Its translation: CASSRTGGASYEQYF. The V call is TRBV18, the J call TRBJ2-7, with TRBD1 matching 11 bases. This CDR3 has 15 amino acids. With V trimmed by 4 bases and J by 1 base, 3 bases remained unmatched. Germline loops: CDR1 KGHSH, CDR2 LQKENI.

This clone was recorded once. This chain uses TRBV12-5 with TRBJ2-7; no clear D gene. Between the trimmed V and J ends, which lost 1 base and 7 bases, there was a span of 11 bases. Germline V gives CDR1 LGHNT, CDR2 FRNRAP. This CDR3 has 13 amino acids. CDR3 DNA: TGTGCTAGTGGTTTGGGGGCTCATGGTGAGCAGTACTTC. It is translated as CASGLGAHGEQYF.

The chain combines TRBV5-8 with TRBJ1-2; possible D gene TRBD1, 6 bases. Trimming left V 4 bases short and J 8 bases short, with 15 bases between. The V gene's germline CDR1 is SGHTS and CDR2 YDEGEE. The CDR3 consists of 13 residues. In nucleotides, the CDR3 is TGTGCCAGCAGCCCGGACAGCCTTAGGGGCTACACCTTC. Protein sequence: CASSPDSLRGYTF. Together with reference TRBV5-8 and TRBJ1-2, the CDR3 gives the full variable domain: EAGVTQSPTHLIKTRGQQATLRCSPISGHTSVYWYQQALGLGLQFLLWYDEGEERNRGNFPPRFSGRQFPNYSSELNVNALELEDSALYLCASSPDSLRGYTFGSGTRLTVV.

The V and J genes are TRBV14 and TRBJ1-2; tentatively, D is TRBD1 (5 bases). V was pared by 5 bases and J by 0 bases, with 10 bases between. The CDR3 is 14 amino acids. Germline CDR1 SGHDN, CDR2 FVKESK. CDR3 bases: TGTGCCAGCAGCTTTACGGGGGCTAACTATGGCTACACCTTC. Translated: CASSFTGANYGYTF.

The chain is built from TRBV6-5 and TRBJ1-1, with D uncertain. The CDR3 runs to 13 residues. Germline V gene data show CDR1 as MNHEY and CDR2 as SVGAGI. Trimming left V 7 bases short and J 1 base short, with 10 bases between. As DNA, the CDR3 is TGTGCCAGCAACCTCGCAGGGAACACTGAAGCTTTCTTT. Protein product: CASNLAGNTEAFF.

The chain recombines TRBV15 with TRBJ2-4; possible D gene TRBD1, 5 bases. Trimming cost V 0 bases and J 6 bases, with 9 bases left between them. CDR1 is LNHNV, CDR2 YYDKDF, per germline (reference sequence). CDR3 length: 14 amino acids. The chain's CDR3 is CATSREGQVNIQYF. CDR3 sequence (DNA): TGTGCCACCAGCAGAGAGGGGCAGGTAAACATTCAGTACTTC.

V and J are TRBV25-1 and TRBJ2-7, with TRBD1 identical over 8 bases. Germline V gene sequence: CDR1 MGHDK, CDR2 SYGVNS. V was clipped by 3 bases and J by 2 bases; unmatched bases: 3. The CDR3 extends over 14 amino acids. CDR3 sequence reads: CASSETGQAYEQYF. CDR3 nucleotides: TGTGCCAGCAGTGAGACGGGACAGGCCTACGAGCAGTACTTC.

The gene calls are TRBV11-2 and TRBJ2-1; 9 nucleotides match TRBD2. Unmatched junction bases numbered 7, after V lost 0 bases and J lost 7 bases. Germline V lookup: CDR1 SGHAT, CDR2 FQNNGV. The CDR3 is 16 residues long. This CDR3 reads CASSLDRAGGPNEQFF. CDR3 bases: TGTGCCAGCAGCTTAGATCGGGCGGGAGGGCCAAATGAGCAGTTCTTC.

In DNA form, the CDR3 reads TGCAGCGGTTCCGGGACAGGGGGCTCCTACGAGCAGTACTTC. Translation gives CSGSGTGGSYEQYF. The gene calls are TRBV29-1 and TRBJ2-7; 11 bases map to TRBD1. V was clipped by 7 bases and J by 0 bases; unmatched bases: 5. This CDR3 spans 14 amino acids. Germline lookup yields CDR1 SQVTM and CDR2 ANQGSEA.

The chain carries TRBV4-1 and TRBJ1-2; no firm D call. The germline V gene encodes CDR1 MGHRA and CDR2 YSYEKL. CDR3 length: 15 amino acids. The V gene lost 3 bases and the J gene lost 2 bases, with 13 bases spanning the gap. CDR3 loop: CASSHGATVNYGYTF. The DNA of the CDR3 is TGCGCCAGCAGCCACGGCGCCACAGTAAACTATGGCTACACCTTC.

The table lists this clone with a count of one. The chain couples TRBV28 to TRBJ2-1; the D gene is possibly TRBD1 (5 bases). Germline V gene lookup returns CDR1 MDHEN and CDR2 SYDVKM. This CDR3 is 16 amino acids long. The V end lost 6 bases, the J end lost 8 bases, and 23 bases lay between the germline ends. CDR3 in DNA: TGTGCCAGCAGGGCCATGACAAGGCCGTCAGGGTATGAGCAGTTCTTC. This gives the protein CASRAMTRPSGYEQFF. The variable domain in full, completed from reference TRBV28 and TRBJ2-1, reads DVKVTQSSRYLVKRTGEKVFLECVQDMDHENMFWYRQDPGLGLRLIYFSYDVKMKEKGDIPEGYSVSREKKERFSLILESASTNQTSMYLCASRAMTRPSGYEQFFGPGTRLTVL.

The V call is TRBV25-1, the J call TRBJ2-1; perhaps TRBD2 as D (7 bases). The CDR3 runs 15 residues. Germline assignment: CDR1 MGHDK and CDR2 SYGVNS. V was pared by 8 bases and J by 5 bases, with 19 bases between. The CDR3 loop is CASAKGGATNNEQFF. DNA for the CDR3: TGTGCCAGCGCCAAAGGGGGGGCAACCAACAATGAGCAGTTCTTC.

J is TRBJ1-1 and V is TRBV9, with 7 nucleotides matching TRBD1. Germline values: CDR1 SGDLS, CDR2 YYNGEE. The V segment lost 4 bases and the J segment 2 bases; nucleotides outside the gene matches: 8. This CDR3 spans 15 amino acids. CDR3 loop: CASSPGTVGNTEAFF. DNA for the CDR3: TGTGCCAGCAGCCCAGGGACAGTTGGAAACACTGAAGCTTTCTTT.

This clone was observed a few times. The rearrangement uses TRBV5-5 and TRBJ2-1; 10 nucleotides match TRBD1. Germline V gene lookup returns CDR1 SGHKS and CDR2 YYEKEE (reference sequence). V was pared by 6 bases and J by 6 bases, with 9 bases of the junction left unmatched. The CDR3 length is 15 residues. The CDR3 region is CASTRQGAQFNEQFF. CDR3 nucleotide sequence: TGTGCCAGCACCCGACAGGGGGCGCAGTTCAATGAGCAGTTCTTC.

The J gene is TRBJ2-2, the V gene TRBV2; no firm D call. Germline assignment: CDR1 SNHLY and CDR2 FYNNEI. V was clipped by 1 base and J by 0 bases, with 9 bases between them. CDR3 length equals 16 residues. The CDR3 sequence: CASSEEAGSNTGELFF. CDR3 DNA: TGTGCCAGCAGTGAAGAGGCAGGATCGAACACCGGGGAGCTGTTTTTT.

The rearrangement uses TRBV19 and TRBJ1-2; D perhaps matches TRBD1 (6 bases). Germline-derived CDR1 and CDR2 are LNHDA and SQIVND (reference sequence). The CDR3 runs 14 residues. With 1 base removed from V and 1 base from J, the gap between germline ends came to 7 bases. The CDR3 DNA follows: TGTGCCAGTAGTATAGGGACAGATAACTATGGCTACACCTTC. This encodes CASSIGTDNYGYTF.

The chain employs TRBV3-1 (or the pseudogene TRBV3-2) and TRBJ1-1; TRBD1 matches at 7 bases. Germline V gene sequence: CDR1 LGHDT, CDR2 YNNKEL (reference sequence). Trimming removed 4 bases from V and 5 bases from J; junction bases left unmatched: 7. The CDR3 is 14 amino acids. The CDR3 region is CASSLAGGRTEAFF. CDR3 sequence (DNA): TGTGCCAGCAGCCTCGCAGGGGGTCGAACTGAAGCTTTCTTT.

The CDR3: CASRLQGTGSPLHF. In DNA form, the CDR3 reads TGTGCCAGCAGATTACAGGGGACGGGATCACCCCTCCACTTT. The V and J genes are TRBV6-5 and TRBJ1-6; TRBD1 matches at 7 bases. CDR3 length equals 14 residues. Germline CDR1 MNHEY, CDR2 SVGAGI. V lost 6 bases to trimming and J lost 10 bases; unmatched junction nucleotides: 9.

The V call is TRBV28, the J call TRBJ2-2, with 12 bases that match TRBD2. From germline, CDR1 is MDHEN and CDR2 SYDVKM. This CDR3 comprises 14 residues. V was pared by 7 bases and J by 7 bases, with 4 bases of the junction left unmatched. CDR3 in DNA: TGTGCCAGCATCCTAGCGGGAGGGGGCGGGGAGCTGTTTTTT. Amino acid sequence: CASILAGGGGELFF. Variable domain in full (rest from reference TRBV28 and TRBJ2-2): DVKVTQSSRYLVKRTGEKVFLECVQDMDHENMFWYRQDPGLGLRLIYFSYDVKMKEKGDIPEGYSVSREKKERFSLILESASTNQTSMYLCASILAGGGGELFFGEGSRLTVL.

The J gene is TRBJ2-1, the V gene TRBV9, with TRBD2 matching over 7 bases. Germline lookup yields CDR1 SGDLS and CDR2 YYNGEE. The CDR3 consists of 16 residues. The trim removed 4 bases at V and 8 bases at J, leaving 15 bases unmatched. The chain's CDR3 is CASSPSPAGENYEQFF. The CDR3, as DNA: TGTGCCAGCAGCCCCAGTCCGGCGGGAGAAAATTATGAGCAGTTCTTC.

The chain combines TRBV6-5 with TRBJ2-5; 9 positions agree with TRBD2. V trimming: 11 bases; J trimming: 5 bases; junction bases outside the gene matches: 9. The germline CDR1 and CDR2 sequences are MNHEY and SVGAGI. This CDR3 has 13 amino acids. CDR3: CAGSGGQGETQYF. Written as DNA, the CDR3 is TGTGCCGGTAGCGGGGGCCAGGGGGAGACCCAGTACTTC.